Presented here are 2 T cell receptor beta chains from one specimen sequenced in a study of glioma-infiltrating T cells. TCR alpha and beta CDR3 regions were amplified from RNA using iRepertoire nested multiplex PCR. Using its own MiXCR run on the multiplex PCR reads, TCRdb lists one record per CDR3 protein. The sample lists about 130,000 distinct CDR3 sequences, approximately 26% occurring once. The sequencing input was glioma tissue, nonneoplastic brain tissue, or PBMCs (not recorded which). The source is a human donor with low-grade glioma or glioblastoma, undergoing nonglioma brain surgery, or in good health (not recorded which).

This clonotype occurred a few times. The chain has TRBV14 and TRBJ2-1; 8 nucleotides agree with TRBD2. The CDR3 is made up of 13 amino acids. Germline lookup yields CDR1 SGHDN and CDR2 FVKESK. V was pared by 1 base and J by 13 bases, with 6 bases of the junction left unmatched. The CDR3 protein is CASSQGLAWGQFF. CDR3 nucleotides: TGTGCCAGCAGCCAAGGACTAGCGTGGGGTCAGTTCTTC.

This clonotype appeared many times. The chain joins TRBV20-1 to TRBJ1-1; D ambiguous. The CDR3 is 14 amino acids. V shed 6 bases and J shed 5 bases, with 19 bases lying between them. Germline CDR1 DFQATT, CDR2 SNEGSKA (reference sequence). Here the CDR3 DNA reads TGCAGTGCGCCGCGGGAAACCCGACGGACTGAAGCTTTCTTT. Translating it yields CSAPRETRRTEAFF.